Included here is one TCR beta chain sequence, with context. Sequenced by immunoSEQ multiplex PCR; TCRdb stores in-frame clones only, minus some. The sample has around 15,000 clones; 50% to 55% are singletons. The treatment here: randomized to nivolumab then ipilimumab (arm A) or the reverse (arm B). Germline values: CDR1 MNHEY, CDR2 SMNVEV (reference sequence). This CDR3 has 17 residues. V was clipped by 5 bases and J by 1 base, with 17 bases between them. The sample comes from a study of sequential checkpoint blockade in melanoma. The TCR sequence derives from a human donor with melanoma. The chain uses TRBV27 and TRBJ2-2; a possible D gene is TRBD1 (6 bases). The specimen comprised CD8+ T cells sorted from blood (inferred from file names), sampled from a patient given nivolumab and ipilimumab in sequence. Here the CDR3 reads CASSPDGQWENTGELFF. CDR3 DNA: TGTGCCAGCAGTCCCGACGGACAGTGGGAGAACACCGGGGAGCTGTTTTTT.